In its sample, the clone carrying this TCR beta chain was seen many times. The antigen is undetermined. RNA transcripts gave rise to amplified TCR beta CDR3 regions. The HTBI primer set served for first-round RT-PCR of the TCR CDR3. TCRdb analysed the multiplex PCR reads with MiXCR anew, one entry per CDR3 protein. This table holds about 350,000 distinct CDR3 sequences, approximately 13% found once. The hyperthyroidism was newly diagnosed and had lasted under 2 months; the patients were aged 18 to 65. Diagnosis rested on symptoms, serum thyroxine and TRAb, thyroid ultrasound, and orbital computed tomography. The data are from a study of T cells in Graves' hyperthyroidism and ophthalmopathy. Regarding the study as a whole: Ophthalmopathy stood apart from stable hyperthyroidism in a 13 V-J model.

V was shortened by 10 bases and J by 4 bases, with 22 bases between the two germline ends. CDR3 length: 15 residues. Germline V gives CDR1 MDHEN, CDR2 SYDVKM. Sample: blood. The TCR comes from a woman aged 25 to 39 with Graves' hyperthyroidism. The chain has TRBV28 and TRBJ1-2; no clear D. The CDR3 sequence is CATAVVNPWAYGYTF. In DNA, the CDR3 is TGTGCCACCGCAGTAGTGAATCCGTGGGCCTATGGCTACACCTTC.